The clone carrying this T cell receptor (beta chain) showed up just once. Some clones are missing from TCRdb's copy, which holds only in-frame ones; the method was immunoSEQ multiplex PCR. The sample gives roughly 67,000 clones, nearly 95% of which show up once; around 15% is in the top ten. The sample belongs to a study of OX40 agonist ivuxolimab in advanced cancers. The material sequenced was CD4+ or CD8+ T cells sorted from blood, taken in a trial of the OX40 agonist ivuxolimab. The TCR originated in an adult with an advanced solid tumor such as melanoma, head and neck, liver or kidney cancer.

CDR3 nucleotide sequence: TGTGCCAGCAGCTTACGGGCGGGGCAGGGGAACACTGAAGCTTTCTTT. It specifies CASSLRAGQGNTEAFF. J is TRBJ1-1 and V is TRBV7-9; possibly TRBD1 for D (5 bases). The germline V gene encodes CDR1 SEHNR and CDR2 FQNEAQ (reference sequence). The CDR3 has 16 residues. The V end was cut by 2 bases, the J end by 1 base, with 14 bases between. The variable domain in full, completed from reference TRBV7-9 and TRBJ1-1, reads DTGVSQNPRHKITKRGQNVTFRCDPISEHNRLYWYRQTLGQGPEFLTYFQNEAQLEKSRLLSDRFSAERPKGSFSTLEIQRTEQGDSAMYLCASSLRAGQGNTEAFFGQGTRLTVV.